This T cell receptor (beta chain) was sequenced in a study of cytomegalovirus exposure and HLA in healthy donors (TCRdb year 2017). Looking at the study overall: In an earlier analysis of around 540 of the donors, around 290 Gb of sequence data and 120 million or so unique TCR beta sequences from 150 million to 200 million T cells were reported. Of the 300 to 500 genotyped donors, approximately 81% were placed in the genetic ancestry cluster associated with self-reported Caucasian donors. Every discovery cohort repertoire had been produced on one sequencing platform. The study aimed to test whether cataloging public T cell receptors could reveal signatures of past pathogen exposure. An early release that covered about 600 HLA-typed donors contained around 300 gigabases of sequencing data and 85 million to 100 million unique TCR sequences. Five DR-DQ haplotypes were treated as single units for association and clustering because of strong linkage in the cohort. HLA typing included class I and class II loci at four-digit resolution. The study combined high-throughput TCR immunosequencing, statistical association of individual TCRs with disease status, and machine learning to predict cytomegalovirus infection status. The number of typed donors differed by locus: about 620-640 for A, B, C, DRB1 and DQB1; 500 to 550 for DQA1; around 580 for DPA1; and approximately 450 for DPB1. A later analysis re-analyzed previously published TCR beta repertoires from approximately 670 donors and added high-resolution HLA genotyping to study TCR occurrence patterns. Along with the roughly 700-subject first cohort, a separate validation cohort of around 110 different subjects was used. On average, 235,054 unique TCR beta nucleotide sequences were sequenced per donor among about 400 genotyped donors of the cohort, with roughly a sixth of those sequences being non-productive. Using immunosequencing, the study profiled T cell repertoires from 666 subjects and related those repertoires to cytomegalovirus serostatus. In an earlier analysis of 550 to 700 of the donors, high-throughput TCR beta sequencing was used to judge whether each TCR beta V gene segment behaved as functional or pseudogenic. Rather than using new phenotypic data, the later analysis identified candidate immune exposures from TCR beta sequences and from how often those sequences occurred across donors. Donor age, sex, ethnicity and CMV serostatus were compiled together with the repertoire data. Genome-wide SNP genotypes for about 65% of the roughly 700 donors were used in a later genetic analysis, which treated that subset as a discovery cohort. Here is what the overall study found, with its caveats: A cluster of highly shared sequence variants was judged likely to represent a technical artifact of the sequencing pipeline. In a later genetic analysis, a missense DCLRE1C variant was associated with V-gene and J-gene trimming of TCR beta chains, and the association was replicated in an independent cohort. According to a later analysis, parvovirus B19, influenza, CMV and Epstein-Barr virus appeared linked to several top co-occurrence clusters. The study listed approximately 150 TCR beta chains as associated with cytomegalovirus. In a later analysis, HLA-associated TCR beta chains showed more clonal expansion and lower generation probabilities than non-associated chains that were equally common. A few of the identified cytomegalovirus-associated TCR beta chains were confirmed in vitro to be specific for cytomegalovirus antigens. Correlated functional status among segregating V segments might be attributable to linkage disequilibrium, but an unknown experimental factor could not be ruled out. HLA typing was unavailable for some donors at each locus, so association tests used only the typed subset. A later analysis found that most CMV-associated TCR beta chains appeared HLA-restricted, with HLA associations seemingly driven largely by CMV exposure. A later analysis associated 16,951 TCR beta sequences with specific HLA alleles at a false discovery rate of 0.05. This cohort had only TCR beta chains sequenced, and the lack of alpha or paired-chain data limited which features could be detected. Some IMGT-functional V segments, including TRBV6-2 and TRBV6-3, could not be distinguished by the 87-base-pair reads and were therefore excluded. It was suggested by the authors that the approach could potentially be generalized to other disease states and immunological phenotypes. Cytomegalovirus status was reported to be diagnosed by the classifier with high specificity and sensitivity in both the original and validation cohorts. The only immune exposure information available for the cohort was CMV serostatus. While some public TCRs were present in many individuals, most TCR sequences turned up only very rarely across donors. When HLA alleles, especially DR and DQ, strongly co-occurred, TCR associations were difficult to assign to individual alleles. In a later analysis, TCR association rates were found to vary across HLA loci, with the most associated TCRs seen for DRB1 alleles and the fewest for HLA-C alleles. The presence/absence analyses assumed that sequencing depth was roughly uniform across donors, and that assumption may not be true. A further reported finding was that TCR beta sequences accurately predicted the HLA-A and HLA-B alleles for most subjects in the first cohort. In an earlier analysis of around 500 of the donors, most TCR beta V segments appeared in productive rearrangements about 87% or about 30% of the time, broadly matching IMGT annotations. In a later genetic analysis, fewer N-insertions in productive TCRs were reported among donors in an Asian-associated ancestry cluster than the roughly 700-donor mean. Because counts were too low, some 17 rarely observed V segments, including chromosome 9 orphons, were left out of the earlier analysis of 587 of the donors.

Library method: the immunoSEQ multiplex PCR assay. For the multiplex PCR, a mixture combining 60 forward primers for TCR Vbeta segments and 13 reverse primers for TCR Jbeta segments was used. The CDR3 region of rearranged TCR beta genes was amplified from genomic DNA with a multiplex PCR assay. The amplified TCR beta libraries were sequenced on the Illumina HiSeq System as 87-base-pair reads. The authors' analysis ran thus. Across the 640 or so repertoires, a later analysis counted some 81 million unique TCR beta chains, roughly 11 million of which were shared by at least two donors. A nearest-neighbor algorithm error-corrected the raw reads and collapsed the reads into unique sequences, merging closely related sequences to remove PCR and sequencing errors. Alignment of CDR3 sequences to IMGT reference sequences was used to assign V, D and J gene segments. For a sequence to be retained, a match of at least six nucleotides to both a V gene segment and a J gene segment was required. Rearrangements were classified as productive when the CDR3 lacked stop codons and remained in frame with V and J, and all other rearrangements were classified as non-productive. Following IMGT convention, CDR3 was defined as the stretch from the second conserved V-encoded cysteine up to the conserved J-encoded phenylalanine. The earlier analysis of approximately 500 of the donors excluded sequences that lacked an unambiguous match to a single V gene segment. An earlier analysis of several hundred of the donors called V segments functional above 56.7% productive rearrangements and segregating when the between-donor standard deviation exceeded 5%. A statistical classification framework was built to diagnose cytomegalovirus status from the catalog of TCR beta chain sequences. V and J gene assignment, in a later analysis, came from comparing TCR nucleotide sequences with IMGT/GENE-DB human TR gene sequences. A later analysis assigned CDR3 sequences and most-parsimonious VDJ recombination scenarios with the TCRdist pipeline. A later analysis defined each TCR beta chain by its CDR3 amino acid sequence plus V-gene family, and excluded reads lacking a unique V-gene family. In a later analysis, 550 to 650 highly shared, low-generation-probability nucleotide sequences were removed to address suspected cross-contamination and a sequencing artifact. For each public chain, a later analysis derived a clonal expansion index from normalized ranks of inferred template counts within each repertoire. In a later analysis, generation probabilities were computed with a VDJ recombination model fitted to out-of-frame rearrangements, and the resulting probabilities were checked against IGoR. A later analysis scored TCR-TCR, TCR-HLA and TCR-CMV co-occurrence with hypergeometric tests, applying a repertoire-size bias correction to TCR pairs. A later analysis estimated false discovery rates by permuting HLA or CMV assignments 20 times. A later analysis grouped co-occurring TCRs with DBSCAN, adding TCRdist sequence similarity when clustering within HLA-allele-positive subsets. Co-occurrence clustering excluded repertoires with fewer than 30,000 or more than 120,000 public chains, plus five with anomalous nucleotide sharing. TCRdb limited this immuneACCESS table to in-frame rearrangements with V and J called. A share of clones is missing; checked studies link under half to unresolved V genes, and the rest is unexplained. Clonal size and the V and J genes are those of that table, whereas D and trimming came from the DNA. The table for this sample lists approximately 54,000 clones; approximately 86% of them were counted only once. Together, the top ten hold 3% of the sample.

The germline V gene yields WSHSY for CDR1 and SAAADI for CDR2. The CDR3 numbers 20 residues from cysteine through phenylalanine. Only CDR3 DNA is held: 60 bases, read in frame from base 1. Ends trimmed: V by 2 bases, J by 0 bases; bases unmatched to a gene: 13. On this clone itself: Its antigen is not yet known. No base quality values were provided; no much bigger clone lies one nucleotide off.

In total, 500 to 700 healthy bone marrow donors made up the cohort. All cohort members were sampled while nominally healthy, although unrecorded immune exposures were likely present. The donor was CMV seronegative and was included in the group of 352 seronegative cohort members. A peripheral blood sample was provided by each donor, and peripheral blood mononuclear cells were used for TCR beta sequencing. The Qiagen DNeasy Blood Extraction Kit was used to extract genomic DNA from the blood cell samples. The receptor comes from a woman between 18 and 29 years old in good health and CMV-seronegative. The material sequenced was PBMCs. Here the chain combines TRBV10-2 and TRBJ2-1; the central 10 bases match TRBD2. The CDR3 in this case is CASSERGLAGVRISYNEQFF. The bases are TGCGCCAGCAGTGAGAGGGGGCTAGCGGGAGTACGGATCTCCTACAATGAGCAGTTCTTC.